This T cell receptor beta chain was sequenced for a study of blood T cells in healthy people across ages. Study-level points and caveats: Both higher diversity and more naive CD4+ cells marked long-lived donors when set against aged donors. Unsorted PBMCs blocked a conclusive comparison of naive and antigen-experienced cells.

For the second PCR, which ran for 7 to 11 cycles, a sample-barcoded 5' primer and a J-beta primer mix were used. TCRdb recomputed calls from the 5' RACE reads with MiXCR, one row per CDR3 protein. The sample contains approximately 1.5 million distinct CDR3 sequences, almost 35% of which appear only once. Note on this clonotype: What it binds is unknown.

The CDR3 covers 19 residues. Germline values: CDR1 MNHNS, CDR2 SASEGT. V lost 2 bases to trimming and J lost 3 bases, with 23 bases between them. Healthy Russian Caucasian donors spanned ages about 6 to 100 years. Roughly 9.2 milliliters of peripheral blood were drawn from each donor into EDTA-treated tubes. Sequenced: blood. The source is a young woman in good health. This sequence joins TRBV6-1 and TRBJ2-1, with D perhaps matching TRBD2 (6 bases). The CDR3 DNA follows: TGTGCCAGCAGTGAATTCCCCCGTGGGGGGAGTAACTTCTACAATGAGCAGTTCTTC. It codes for CASSEFPRGGSNFYNEQFF.